This paragraph reports one T cell receptor beta chain. The antigen is not known. The entry originates in a study of cytomegalovirus exposure and HLA in healthy donors. Study-wide results and caveats: The dataset shows that most TCR sequences were rare, while some public TCRs occurred in many donors.

Primers: 60 Vbeta forward and 13 Jbeta reverse. Sequenced by immunoSEQ multiplex PCR; TCRdb stores in-frame clones only, minus some. The repertoire holds around 95,000 clones, with roughly 70% as singletons. The ends lost 3 bases at V and 4 bases at J; junction bases unmatched: 6. This CDR3 has 14 amino acids. The germline V gene has CDR1 SGHRS and CDR2 YFSETQ. The receptor's source is a male donor in good health and CMV-seronegative. Sequenced material: PBMCs. The chain couples TRBV5-1 to TRBJ2-5, with 7 bases identical to TRBD2. The CDR3 is CASSSGGRGETQYF. The CDR3 DNA follows: TGCGCCAGCAGCTCAGGCGGGAGAGGAGAGACCCAGTACTTC.